This T cell receptor beta chain came from a study of CXCR3-negative and CXCR3-positive naive CD8 T cells. The CDR3 spans 16 residues. CDR1 is MNHEY and CDR2 is SMNVEV in the germline V gene (reference sequence). The study's findings and limits: TRBV-TRBJ usage matched between naive CXCR3-negative and CXCR3-positive cells but not between memory cells.

The TRB cDNA libraries were prepared by 5' RACE with UMI labels. No DNA is given; TCRdb re-called the 5' RACE reads and lists each CDR3 protein once. Reported are about 5,500 distinct CDR3 sequences; the ten largest clones contain roughly 2.1%. About this clonotype: Its target is unknown.

The sequenced sample was naive CXCR3- CD8+ T cells from blood. Regarding subset: CD45RO-CCR7+CD27+CD95- naive CD8+ T cells lacking CXCR3 (TNR3-). This TCR was sampled from a human donor in good health. Some clones in this sample may be carry-over from other donors' samples. The rearrangement joins TRBV27 to TRBJ2-1. CDR3 region: CASSLYNLEGDNEQFF.